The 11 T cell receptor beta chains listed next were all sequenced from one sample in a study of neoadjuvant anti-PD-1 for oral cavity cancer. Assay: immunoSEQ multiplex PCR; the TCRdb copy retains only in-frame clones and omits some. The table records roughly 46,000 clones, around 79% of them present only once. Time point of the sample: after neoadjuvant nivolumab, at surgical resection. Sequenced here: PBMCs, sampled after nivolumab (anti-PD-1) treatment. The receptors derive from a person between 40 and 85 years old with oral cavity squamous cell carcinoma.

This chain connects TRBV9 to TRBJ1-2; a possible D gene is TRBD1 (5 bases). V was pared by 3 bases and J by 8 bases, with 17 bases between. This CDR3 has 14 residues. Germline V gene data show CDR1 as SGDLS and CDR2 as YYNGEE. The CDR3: CASSAGFRALGYTF. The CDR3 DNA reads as TGTGCCAGCAGCGCAGGGTTTAGGGCGTTGGGCTACACCTTC.

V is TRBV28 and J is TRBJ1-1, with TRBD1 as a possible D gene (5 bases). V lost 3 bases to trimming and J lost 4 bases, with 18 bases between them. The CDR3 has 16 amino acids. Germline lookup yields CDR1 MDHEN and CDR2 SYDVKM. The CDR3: CASSFISLGGGTEAFF. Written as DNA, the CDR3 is TGTGCCAGCAGTTTTATCTCTCTTGGGGGTGGCACTGAAGCTTTCTTT.

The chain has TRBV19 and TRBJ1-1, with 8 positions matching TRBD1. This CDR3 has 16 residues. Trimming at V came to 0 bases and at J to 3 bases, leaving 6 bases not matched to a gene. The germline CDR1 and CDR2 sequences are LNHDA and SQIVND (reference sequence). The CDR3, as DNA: TGTGCCAGTAGTATAGACCCCGGACAGGGCTACACTGAAGCTTTCTTT. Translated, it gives CASSIDPGQGYTEAFF.

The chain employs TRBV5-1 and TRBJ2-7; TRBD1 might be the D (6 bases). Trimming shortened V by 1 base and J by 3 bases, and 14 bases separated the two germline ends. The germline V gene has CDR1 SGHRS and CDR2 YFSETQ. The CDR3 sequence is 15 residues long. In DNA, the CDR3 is TGCGCCAGCAGCTTGAGGACAGCGACGATCTACGAGCAGTACTTC. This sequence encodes CASSLRTATIYEQYF.

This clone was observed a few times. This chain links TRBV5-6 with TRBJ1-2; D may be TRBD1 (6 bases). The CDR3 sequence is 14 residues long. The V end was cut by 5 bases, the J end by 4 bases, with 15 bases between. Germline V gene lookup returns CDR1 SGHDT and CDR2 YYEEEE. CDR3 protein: CASRKGGFSYGYTF. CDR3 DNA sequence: TGTGCCAGCAGAAAAGGGGGTTTCTCCTATGGCTACACCTTC. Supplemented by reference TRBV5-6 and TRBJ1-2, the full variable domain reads DAGVTQSPTHLIKTRGQQVTLRCSPKSGHDTVSWYQQALGQGPQFIFQYYEEEERQRGNFPDRFSGHQFPNYSSELNVNALLLGDSALYLCASRKGGFSYGYTFGSGTRLTVV.

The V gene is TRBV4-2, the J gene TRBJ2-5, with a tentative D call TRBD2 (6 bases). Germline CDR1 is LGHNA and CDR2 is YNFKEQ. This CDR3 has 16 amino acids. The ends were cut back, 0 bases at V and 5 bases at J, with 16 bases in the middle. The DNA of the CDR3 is TGTGCCAGCAGCCAAGAAGGTCCTGGCGGGGCTGAGACCCAGTACTTC. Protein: CASSQEGPGGAETQYF.

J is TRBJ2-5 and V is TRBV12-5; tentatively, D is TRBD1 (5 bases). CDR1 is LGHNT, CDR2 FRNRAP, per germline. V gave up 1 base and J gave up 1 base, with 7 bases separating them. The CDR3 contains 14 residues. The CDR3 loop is CASGLGTGQETQYF. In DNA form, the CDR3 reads TGTGCTAGTGGTTTGGGTACAGGCCAAGAGACCCAGTACTTC.

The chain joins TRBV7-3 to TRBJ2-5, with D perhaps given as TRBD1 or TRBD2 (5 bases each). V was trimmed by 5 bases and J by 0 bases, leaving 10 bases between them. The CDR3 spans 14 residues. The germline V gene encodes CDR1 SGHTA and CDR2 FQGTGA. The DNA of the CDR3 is TGTGCCAGCAGCCCCGGGACGTACCAAGAGACCCAGTACTTC. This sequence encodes CASSPGTYQETQYF.

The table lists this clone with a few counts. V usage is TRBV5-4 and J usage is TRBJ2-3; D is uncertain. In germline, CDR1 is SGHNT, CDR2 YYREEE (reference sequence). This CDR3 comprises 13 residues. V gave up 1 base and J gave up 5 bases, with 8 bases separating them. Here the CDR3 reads CASSLIPGDTQYF. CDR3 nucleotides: TGTGCCAGCAGCTTGATCCCGGGAGATACGCAGTATTTT.

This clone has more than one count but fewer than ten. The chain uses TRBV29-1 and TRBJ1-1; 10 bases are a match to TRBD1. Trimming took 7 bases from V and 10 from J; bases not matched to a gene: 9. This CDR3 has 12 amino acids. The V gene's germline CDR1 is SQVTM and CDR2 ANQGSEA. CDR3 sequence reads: CSARTGGLGAFF. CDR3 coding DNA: TGCAGCGCCCGGACAGGGGGACTCGGAGCTTTCTTT.

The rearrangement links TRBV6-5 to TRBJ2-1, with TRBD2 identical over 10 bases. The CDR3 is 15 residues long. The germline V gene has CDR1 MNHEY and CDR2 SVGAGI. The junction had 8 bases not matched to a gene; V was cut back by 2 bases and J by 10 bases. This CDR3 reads CASSYTSGIQSEQFF. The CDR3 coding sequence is TGTGCCAGCAGTTACACTAGCGGGATTCAGTCCGAGCAGTTCTTC.